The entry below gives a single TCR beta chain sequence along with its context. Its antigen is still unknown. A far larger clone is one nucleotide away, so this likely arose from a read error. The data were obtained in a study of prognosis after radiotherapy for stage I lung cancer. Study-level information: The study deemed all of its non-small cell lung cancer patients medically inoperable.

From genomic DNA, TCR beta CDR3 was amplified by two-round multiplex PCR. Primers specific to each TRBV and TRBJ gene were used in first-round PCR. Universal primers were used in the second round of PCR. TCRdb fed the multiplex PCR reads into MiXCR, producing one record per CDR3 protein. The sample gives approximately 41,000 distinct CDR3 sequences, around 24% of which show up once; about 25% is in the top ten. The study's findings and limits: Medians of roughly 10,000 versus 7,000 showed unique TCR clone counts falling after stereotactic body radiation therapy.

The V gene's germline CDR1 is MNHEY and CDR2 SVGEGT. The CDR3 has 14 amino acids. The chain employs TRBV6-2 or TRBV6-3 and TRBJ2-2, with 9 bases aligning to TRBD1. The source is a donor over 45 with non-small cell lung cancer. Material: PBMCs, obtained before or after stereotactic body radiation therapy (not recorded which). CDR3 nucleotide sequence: TGTACCAGCAGAGGACAGGGGTTTACCGGGGAGCTGTTTTTT. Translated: CTSRGQGFTGELFF.